This T cell receptor beta chain originates from a study of cytomegalovirus exposure and HLA in healthy donors. Study outcomes and limitations: In a later analysis, HLA-associated TCR beta chains were more clonally expanded than equally common others.

The PCR used 60 Vbeta and 13 Jbeta primers. The table came from immunoSEQ multiplex PCR; TCRdb's copy has only in-frame clones and leaves some out. Found here are about 230,000 clones, 70% to 85% of them singletons; the top ten hold around 0.57%. The ends were cut back, 1 base at V and 5 bases at J, with 6 bases in the middle. This CDR3 is 13 amino acids long. CDR1 and CDR2 from the germline V gene are SGHAT and FQNNGV. This clone was picked up a small number of times. Its cognate antigen is unknown. The gene calls are TRBV11-2 and TRBJ1-5; D is unresolved. This TCR was sampled from a woman aged 40-49 years in good health and CMV-seronegative. Material for sequencing was PBMCs. The DNA for the CDR3 is TGTGCCAGCAGCTTAGGGGCTGATCAGCCCCAGCATTTT. Protein sequence: CASSLGADQPQHF. Looking up the rest from reference TRBV11-2 and TRBJ1-5 gives the full variable domain: EAGVAQSPRYKIIEKRQSVAFWCNPISGHATLYWYQQILGQGPKLLIQFQNNGVVDDSQLPKDRFSAERLKGVDSTLKIQPAKLEDSAVYLCASSLGADQPQHFGDGTRLSIL.